What follows are 19 T cell receptor beta chains derived from one specimen sequenced in a study of blood T cell repertoires in COVID-19. Clones were read by immunoSEQ multiplex PCR, and TCRdb kept only the in-frame ones, dropping some. The sample lists just over 350,000 clones, about 88% occurring once. The material sequenced was PBMCs or T cells enriched from blood (not recorded which). The receptors stem from a woman in her twenties or thirties who had recovered from COVID-19.

This clone was counted a few times. This rearrangement joins TRBV13 to TRBJ1-6; TRBD1 agrees at 7 bases. This CDR3 region has 13 residues. Germline V CDR1 and CDR2: PRHDT, FYEKMQ (reference sequence). Trimming took 6 bases from V and 6 from J; bases not matched to a gene: 2. The CDR3 nucleotides read TGTGCCAGCAGGGACAGGATTAATTCACCCCTCCACTTT. This translates into CASRDRINSPLHF.

The chain uses TRBV27 and TRBJ2-1; TRBD2 matches at 7 bases. This CDR3 has 16 residues. Germline assignment: CDR1 MNHEY and CDR2 SMNVEV (reference sequence). V shed 4 bases and J 3 bases; nucleotides not matched to a gene: 9. The CDR3 region has the DNA TGTGCCAGCAGTTCCCTCGGAGCGGGGAACTACAATGAGCAGTTCTTC. Protein: CASSSLGAGNYNEQFF.

This chain uses TRBV6-5 with TRBJ2-1; 8 bases line up with TRBD2. Trimming cost V 1 base and J 8 bases; bases outside gene matches: 4. Per germline, CDR1 MNHEY and CDR2 SVGAGI. The CDR3 runs 14 residues. The CDR3 region is CASSYWRGEDEQFF. In nucleotides, the CDR3 is TGTGCCAGCAGTTACTGGCGGGGGGAGGATGAGCAGTTCTTC.

This chain connects TRBV7-9 to TRBJ1-2, with D uncertain. V shed 11 bases and J shed 0 bases, with 16 bases lying between them. There are 14 residues in the CDR3. CDR1 is SEHNR and CDR2 is FQNEAQ in the germline V gene (reference sequence). The CDR3 nucleotides are TGTGCCGGGAGTACGAGACAAACTAACTATGGCTACACCTTC. This gives the protein CAGSTRQTNYGYTF.

The chain employs TRBV28 and TRBJ2-2; 13 positions agree with TRBD2. J lost 7 bases, V lost 6 bases, and 11 bases had no gene match. Germline CDR1 is MDHEN and CDR2 is SYDVKM. The CDR3 is 17 residues long. For the CDR3, the DNA is TGTGCCAGCAGCCGGACTAGCGGGAGCCTGTCTGGCGGGGAGCTGTTTTTT. Residues: CASSRTSGSLSGGELFF.

The chain couples TRBV4-1 to TRBJ2-5; TRBD2 might be the D (6 bases). In germline, CDR1 is MGHRA, CDR2 YSYEKL. V lost 4 bases, J lost 0 bases, and 9 bases lay in between. This CDR3 is 14 amino acids long. For the CDR3, the DNA is TGCGCCAGCAGCCCCGGACTAAACCAAGAGACCCAGTACTTC. It specifies CASSPGLNQETQYF.

The chain links TRBV7-9 to TRBJ1-5; TRBD1 matches 11 bases. The CDR3 consists of 15 residues. The ends lost 1 base at V and 5 bases at J; junction bases unmatched: 1. CDR1 and CDR2 from the germline V gene are SEHNR and FQNEAQ (reference sequence). DNA of the CDR3: TGTGCCAGCAGCTTAGGGACAGGGGGCCATCAGCCCCAGCATTTT. This sequence encodes CASSLGTGGHQPQHF.

This sequence joins TRBV19 and TRBJ1-2; D call uncertain. V was shortened by 10 bases and J by 5 bases, with 20 bases between the two germline ends. The CDR3 is 14 residues long. Germline CDR1 and CDR2: LNHDA and SQIVND (reference sequence). The CDR3 DNA reads TGTGCCATTAAGGAGGGCCCCACAGAGTATGGCTACACCTTC. Translated, it gives CAIKEGPTEYGYTF. The entire variable domain, with the rest obtained from reference TRBV19 and TRBJ1-2, is as follows: DGGITQSPKYLFRKEGQNVTLSCEQNLNHDAMYWYRQDPGQGLRLIYYSQIVNDFQKGDIAEGYSVSREKKESFPLTVTSAQKNPTAFYLCAIKEGPTEYGYTFGSGTRLTVV.

The gene calls are TRBV27 and TRBJ2-7, with a weak D call TRBD2 (6 bases). The V gene lost 3 bases and the J gene lost 3 bases, with 24 bases spanning the gap. This CDR3 comprises 18 residues. Germline CDR1 reads MNHEY; CDR2 reads SMNVEV (reference sequence). CDR3 DNA sequence: TGTGCCAGCAGTTTCCAACCCCCCATAGGAGGGTTGTACTACGAGCAGTACTTC. As protein: CASSFQPPIGGLYYEQYF.

The chain links TRBV11-2 to TRBJ1-2; D ambiguous. This CDR3 spans 14 amino acids. The V and J ends lost 5 bases and 2 bases respectively, with 12 bases between them. Germline loops: CDR1 SGHAT, CDR2 FQNNGV. The CDR3 DNA sequence: TGTGCCAGCAGCCGCCAACGGGGAAACTATGGCTACACCTTC. Encoded protein: CASSRQRGNYGYTF.

The chain has TRBV7-3 and TRBJ2-7, with 12 bases aligning to TRBD2. V lost 5 bases to trimming and J lost 2 bases; unmatched junction nucleotides: 4. This CDR3 contains 15 residues. Germline V gene data show CDR1 as SGHTA and CDR2 as FQGTGA. This CDR3 is CASSVGLAGTYEQYF. CDR3 DNA sequence: TGTGCCAGCAGCGTTGGACTAGCGGGAACCTACGAGCAGTACTTC.

The chain links TRBV5-1 to TRBJ1-1, with 7 bases matching TRBD1. The germline gives CDR1 SGHRS, CDR2 YFSETQ. This CDR3 has 17 residues. V lost 1 base to trimming and J lost 7 bases; unmatched junction nucleotides: 16. The CDR3 DNA follows: TGCGCCAGCAGCTTGACCGAAGGACAGGTTATGAACGGTGAAGCTTTCTTT. It specifies CASSLTEGQVMNGEAFF.

The chain couples TRBV6-6 to TRBJ2-7; the match to TRBD2 covers 12 bases. CDR1 MNHNY and CDR2 SVGAGI come from the germline V gene (reference sequence). V was pared by 7 bases and J by 6 bases, with 10 bases of the junction left unmatched. The CDR3 totals 15 residues. This chain's CDR3 is CASTPSGRAEPEQYF. In nucleotides, the CDR3 is TGTGCCAGCACACCTAGCGGGAGGGCCGAGCCCGAGCAGTACTTC.

The chain joins TRBV29-1 to TRBJ1-4, with D perhaps matching TRBD1 (6 bases). The length of the CDR3 is 13 residues. Germline assignment: CDR1 SQVTM and CDR2 ANQGSEA. V was shortened by 4 bases and J by 4 bases, with 10 bases between the two germline ends. This CDR3 reads CSVGTANNEKLFF. The CDR3 bases are TGCAGCGTTGGGACAGCTAATAATGAAAAACTGTTTTTT.

There are a few counts of this clone. The rearrangement links TRBV6-1 to TRBJ2-7; 8 bases are shared with TRBD1. The trim removed 4 bases at V and 0 bases at J, leaving 8 bases unmatched. The CDR3 loop spans 16 amino acids. Looked up from germline, CDR1 is MNHNS and CDR2 is SASEGT. The CDR3 DNA sequence: TGTGCCAGCAGTGTTTTATCCGGGACAGGCTCCTACGAGCAGTACTTC. Protein sequence: CASSVLSGTGSYEQYF.

A few counts support this clone. V gene TRBV24-1 combines with J gene TRBJ1-5; 9 bases are shared with TRBD1. The trim removed 7 bases at V and 5 bases at J, leaving 11 bases unmatched. In germline, CDR1 is KGHDR, CDR2 SFDVKD. CDR3 length: 16 amino acids. The CDR3 reads CATSYFDRGFDQPQHF. DNA of the CDR3: TGTGCCACCAGCTATTTTGACAGGGGGTTCGATCAGCCCCAGCATTTT.

J is TRBJ2-5 and V is TRBV25-1; 9 bases fit TRBD1. Germline trimming cut 0 bases from V and 7 bases from J; bases unmatched to any gene: 3. The CDR3 is 14 amino acids. From germline, CDR1 is MGHDK and CDR2 SYGVNS. This chain's CDR3 is CASSEYRQGGTQYF. In DNA, the CDR3 is TGTGCCAGCAGTGAATATAGACAGGGGGGGACCCAGTACTTC.

The CDR3 region is CASSQDSLPPRDLHF. CDR3 nucleotides: TGTGCCAGCAGCCAAGATTCTCTCCCCCCTCGAGACCTCCACTTT. This chain links TRBV3-1 (or the pseudogene TRBV3-2) with TRBJ1-6; D is undetermined. The CDR3 has 15 residues. Trimming removed 0 bases from V and 15 bases from J, with 18 bases in between. Germline V lookup: CDR1 LGHDT, CDR2 YNNKEL (reference sequence).

The chain has TRBV6-4 and TRBJ2-2; D is uncertain. This CDR3 is 13 amino acids long. Trimming removed 3 bases from V and 3 bases from J, with 5 bases in between. CDR1 and CDR2 (germline): MRHNA, SNTAGT. CDR3 loop: CASSEGDTGELFF. The DNA of the CDR3 is TGTGCCAGCAGTGAAGGAGACACCGGGGAGCTGTTTTTT.